A selection of T cell receptor beta chains follows, all from one sample in a study of shared clonotypes between healthy human individuals. The protocol was immunoSEQ multiplex PCR, while the TCRdb copy is restricted to in-frame clones and leaves out a portion. The data show about 820,000 clones, 92% seen once. Sequences were obtained from naive CD8+ T cells sorted from blood. The receptors were sampled from a man aged 25-45 years in good health. Each CDR3 is given with its conserved first and last residue. A D gene is named only where the DNA matches it firmly. Rows give clone size only sometimes, using once, few, many, or a class for an expanded clone.

d_call j_call clone_size v_call cdr3_aa cdr3_nt
- TRBJ2-2 - TRBV1 CTSSQDSGLGYTGELFF TGCACCAGCAGCCAAGACTCCGGACTAGGGTACACCGGGGAGCTGTTTTTT
- TRBJ2-3 - TRBV27 CASSRYPDTQYF TGTGCCAGCAGTCGTTATCCAGATACGCAGTATTTT
TRBD1 TRBJ1-1 - TRBV4-1 CASSQGDRGTEAFF TGCGCCAGCAGCCAAGGGGACAGGGGCACTGAAGCTTTCTTT
- TRBJ2-4 - TRBV28 CASSPTGSRSLAKNIQYF TGTGCCAGCAGTCCGACAGGCTCTAGGTCGCTAGCCAAAAACATTCAGTACTTC
TRBD1 TRBJ1-2 - TRBV9 CASRRQGSGYGYTF TGTGCCAGCAGACGACAGGGCTCGGGGTATGGCTACACCTTC
- TRBJ2-5 once TRBV11-2 CASSFFSETQYF TGTGCCAGCAGCTTTTTTTCAGAGACCCAGTACTTC
TRBD2 TRBJ2-7 - TRBV14 CASSQDVGLAGYEQYF TGTGCCAGCAGCCAAGATGTGGGACTAGCGGGATACGAGCAGTACTTC
- TRBJ1-1 - TRBV4-1 CASSHLSGEGDTEAFF TGCGCCAGCAGCCACTTATCTGGGGAGGGGGACACTGAAGCTTTCTTT
- TRBJ1-4 - TRBV2 CASKKGDATNEKLFF TGTGCCAGCAAGAAGGGAGACGCAACTAATGAAAAACTGTTTTTT
- TRBJ1-5 - TRBV5-1 CASSLAGGHQPQHF TGCGCCAGCAGCTTGGCTGGAGGGCATCAGCCCCAGCATTTT
TRBD2 TRBJ2-3 - TRBV29-1 CSVGGRVGGPGDTQYF TGCAGCGTTGGCGGCAGAGTGGGAGGGCCAGGGGATACGCAGTATTTT
- TRBJ2-7 - TRBV28 CASSYTYEQYF TGTGCCAGCAGCTACACCTACGAGCAGTACTTC
TRBD2 TRBJ2-5 - TRBV7-9 CASSLARAGVETQYF TGTGCCAGCAGCTTGGCTCGAGCGGGGGTGGAGACCCAGTACTTC
- TRBJ2-3 - TRBV7-9 CASSGGEERTDTQYF TGTGCCAGCAGCGGTGGCGAGGAACGAACAGATACGCAGTATTTT
TRBD1 TRBJ2-7 - TRBV7-2 CASSPTVGDRGYEQYF TGTGCCAGCAGCCCGACGGTGGGGGACAGGGGTTACGAGCAGTACTTC
- TRBJ2-2 - TRBV27 CASSSGGGELFF TGTGCCAGCTCCTCTGGGGGCGGGGAGCTGTTTTTT
TRBD2 TRBJ2-5 - TRBV10-1 CASSPVAGIGETQYF TGCGCCAGCAGTCCGGTAGCGGGGATCGGGGAGACCCAGTACTTC
- TRBJ2-1 - TRBV27 CASSLSTGIDEQFF TGTGCCAGCAGTTTATCGACCGGGATCGATGAGCAGTTCTTC
- TRBJ1-1 - TRBV19 CASSIVGVEAFF TGTGCCAGTAGTATCGTTGGAGTTGAAGCTTTCTTT
- TRBJ2-1 - TRBV10-3 CAISGGGQVVNNEQFF TGTGCCATCAGTGGGGGCGGGCAGGTAGTCAACAATGAGCAGTTCTTC
TRBD2 TRBJ2-2 - TRBV29-1 CSARGTSVRAGELFF TGCAGCGCTAGAGGGACTAGCGTTAGGGCCGGGGAGCTGTTTTTT
- TRBJ1-5 - TRBV27 CASSLSWGDSNQPQHF TGTGCCAGCAGTTTATCTTGGGGTGATAGCAATCAGCCCCAGCATTTT
TRBD2 TRBJ2-2 - TRBV7-9 CASSPKTSGSNTGELFF TGTGCCAGCAGCCCGAAGACTAGCGGGTCGAACACCGGGGAGCTGTTTTTT
- TRBJ1-2 - TRBV7-9 CASSPRGQSPPYGYTF TGTGCCAGCAGCCCTAGAGGACAGAGTCCCCCATATGGCTACACCTTC
TRBD2 TRBJ2-5 - TRBV4-1 CASSRVLAGGPRETQYF TGCGCCAGCAGCCGAGTACTAGCGGGAGGGCCCCGGGAGACCCAGTACTTC
TRBD1 TRBJ2-3 - TRBV30 CAWSTGTGLDTQYF TGTGCCTGGAGTACCGGGACAGGATTAGATACGCAGTATTTT
TRBD1 TRBJ2-7 - TRBV27 CASSLDRAHEQYF TGTGCCAGCAGTTTGGACAGGGCCCACGAGCAGTACTTC
TRBD1 TRBJ2-7 - TRBV16 CASSQETGVSYEQYF TGTGCCAGCAGCCAAGAGACAGGGGTCTCCTACGAGCAGTACTTC
TRBD1 TRBJ1-4 - TRBV28 CASSDPSQGPANEKLFF TGTGCCAGCAGTGACCCCTCACAGGGGCCGGCCAATGAAAAACTGTTTTTT
- TRBJ2-7 many TRBV28 CASGASDYEQYF TGTGCCAGCGGGGCGTCAGACTACGAGCAGTACTTC
- TRBJ2-7 - TRBV4-1 CASSQALAGGSYEQYF TGCGCCAGCAGCCAAGCCCTGGCCGGGGGCTCCTACGAGCAGTACTTC
TRBD2 TRBJ2-3 - TRBV7-3 CASSSSGRTADTQYF TGTGCCAGCAGCTCTAGCGGGAGGACCGCAGATACGCAGTATTTT
TRBD2 TRBJ2-7 - TRBV9 CASSPSGGAGVEQYF TGTGCCAGCAGCCCCAGCGGGGGTGCGGGAGTAGAGCAGTACTTC
- TRBJ1-5 once TRBV15 CATSLGGSNQPQHF TGTGCCACCAGCCTAGGGGGGTCCAATCAGCCCCAGCATTTT
- TRBJ1-5 - TRBV27 CASSPNSSGGNQPQHF TGTGCCAGCAGCCCGAACTCATCAGGGGGCAATCAGCCCCAGCATTTT
TRBD1 TRBJ2-2 - TRBV13 CASSLSGGHTGELFF TGTGCCAGCAGCTTATCAGGGGGTCACACCGGGGAGCTGTTTTTT